The TCR beta chain described here comes from a study of regulatory T cells in long-lasting Graves disease. Broader study findings: Accuracy might have suffered from few samples.

This clonotype turned up a few times. Its antigen is as yet unknown. Building the TCR beta libraries relied on iRepertoire HTBI primers, and CDR3 regions underwent Arm-PCR. TCRdb re-analysed the multiplex PCR reads in MiXCR, keeping a single row per CDR3 protein. Among about 530,000 distinct CDR3 sequences listed, around 16% were seen once. Time point reported: newly diagnosed GD, antithyroid drugs for less than 3 months. PBMCs provided the RNA from which the TCR library was made. The same sample was also studied in work on T cells in Graves' hyperthyroidism and ophthalmopathy. That work states: Reasons for excluding patients were uncontrolled infection, other autoimmune disease, pregnancy or lactation. During a first-round RT-PCR of the TCR CDR3, the HTBI primer set was used.

The clonotype originates from a woman aged 35 to 59 with Graves disease. The specimen was peripheral blood mononuclear cells (PBMCs), collected at new diagnosis, from a patient treated with antithyroid drugs.

This CDR3 reads CASRAGLGDTEAFF. CDR3 DNA sequence: TGCGCCAGCAGAGCAGGGCTGGGAGACACTGAAGCTTTCTTT. V usage is TRBV10-1 and J usage is TRBJ1-1; TRBD1 is a possible D gene (5 bases). CDR1 and CDR2 from the germline V gene are WNHNN and SYGVQD (reference sequence). This CDR3 spans 14 amino acids. V was trimmed by 6 bases and J by 3 bases, leaving 14 bases between them.